This T cell receptor (beta chain) appears in the sequencing data of a study of neurological immune-mediated disorders. The time point denotes: longitudinal time-point 2. Unsorted libraries were prepared from 2 million PBMCs that had been stored at -80 C. The cDNA was synthesized by 5'RACE incorporating 10-nucleotide random UMIs. Over 180 million TCR-beta sequences from 15-18 subjects came from every sequencing run. In TCRdb, the 5' RACE reads were re-called with MiXCR into one record per CDR3 protein. The sample consists of approximately 82,000 distinct CDR3 sequences, about 13% of them appearing once. This clonotype was seen many times. Its matching antigen is unknown. CDR1 is MDHEN, CDR2 SYDVKM, per germline. Trimming took off 1 base at V and 0 bases at J, with 10 bases between the two ends. The CDR3 extends over 15 amino acids. Findings and caveats of the study: Healthy controls had more TCR clonal expansion than multiple sclerosis, which showed the least, whereas HTLV-1-associated myelopathy showed the most.

V usage is TRBV28 and J usage is TRBJ2-7; D gene ambiguous. Specimen: PBMCs. This TCR derives from a female donor with HTLV-1-associated myelopathy (HAM/TSP). CDR3 region: CASSLSRLFSYEQYF. The CDR3 bases are TGTGCCAGCAGTTTATCTAGATTATTCTCCTACGAGCAGTACTTC.